This T cell receptor beta chain stems from a study of blood T cell repertoires in COVID-19. This clone appeared a single time. Sequenced by immunoSEQ multiplex PCR; TCRdb stores in-frame clones only, minus some. This table holds about 380,000 clones, 80% to 90% found once. This TCR derives from a young man who had recovered from COVID-19. The sample comprised PBMCs or T cells enriched from blood (not recorded which).

DNA for the CDR3: TGTGCCACCAGACCCAGGGGCTCTGGAAACACCATATATTTT. Its protein product is CATRPRGSGNTIYF. The J gene is TRBJ1-3, the V gene TRBV15; TRBD1 is a possible D gene (6 bases). Germline CDR1 LNHNV, CDR2 YYDKDF (reference sequence). The V gene lost 6 bases and the J gene lost 0 bases, with 9 bases spanning the gap. The CDR3 is 14 amino acids.